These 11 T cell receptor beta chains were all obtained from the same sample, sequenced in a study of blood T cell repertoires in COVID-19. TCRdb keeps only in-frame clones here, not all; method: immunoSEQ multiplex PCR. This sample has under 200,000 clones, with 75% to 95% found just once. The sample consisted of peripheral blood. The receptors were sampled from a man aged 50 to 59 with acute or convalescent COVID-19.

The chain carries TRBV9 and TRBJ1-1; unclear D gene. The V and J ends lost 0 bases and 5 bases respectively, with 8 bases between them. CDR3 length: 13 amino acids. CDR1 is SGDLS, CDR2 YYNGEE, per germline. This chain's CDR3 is CASSVDEGTEAFF. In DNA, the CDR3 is TGTGCCAGCAGCGTAGACGAGGGAACTGAAGCTTTCTTT.

The CDR3 sequence: CASSPQGLSEAFF. CDR3 in DNA: TGTGCCAGCAGCCCCCAGGGCTTGTCTGAAGCTTTCTTT. The chain joins TRBV9 to TRBJ1-1; tentatively, D is TRBD1 (5 bases). The V end lost 4 bases, the J end lost 6 bases, and 13 bases lay between the germline ends. This CDR3 contains 13 residues. From germline, CDR1 is SGDLS and CDR2 YYNGEE.

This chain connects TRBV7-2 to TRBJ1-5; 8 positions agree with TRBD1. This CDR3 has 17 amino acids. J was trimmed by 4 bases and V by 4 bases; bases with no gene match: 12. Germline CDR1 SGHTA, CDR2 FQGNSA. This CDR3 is CASSSGKVDRANQPQHF. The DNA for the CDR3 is TGTGCCAGCAGCTCCGGCAAGGTGGACAGGGCGAATCAGCCCCAGCATTTT.

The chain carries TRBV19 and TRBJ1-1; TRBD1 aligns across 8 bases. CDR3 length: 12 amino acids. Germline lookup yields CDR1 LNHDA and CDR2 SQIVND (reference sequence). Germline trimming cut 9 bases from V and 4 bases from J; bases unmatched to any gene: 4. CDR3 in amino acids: CASQGAGTEAFF. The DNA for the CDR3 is TGTGCCAGCCAGGGGGCGGGCACTGAAGCTTTCTTT.

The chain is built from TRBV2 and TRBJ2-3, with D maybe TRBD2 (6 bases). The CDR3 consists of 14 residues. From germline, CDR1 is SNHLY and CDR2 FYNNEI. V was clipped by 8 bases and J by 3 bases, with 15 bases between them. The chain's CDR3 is CASFSAGRTDTQYF. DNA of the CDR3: TGTGCCAGCTTTTCTGCAGGGAGGACAGATACGCAGTATTTT.

This chain's CDR3 is CASSRDSAEQYF. In DNA form, the CDR3 reads TGTGCCAGCAGCAGGGACAGCGCCGAGCAGTACTTC. This sequence joins TRBV3-1 (or the pseudogene TRBV3-2) and TRBJ2-7, with 7 bases identical to TRBD1. CDR3 length: 12 residues. Looked up from germline, CDR1 is LGHDT and CDR2 is YNNKEL (reference sequence). The ends lost 5 bases at V and 6 bases at J; junction bases unmatched: 4.

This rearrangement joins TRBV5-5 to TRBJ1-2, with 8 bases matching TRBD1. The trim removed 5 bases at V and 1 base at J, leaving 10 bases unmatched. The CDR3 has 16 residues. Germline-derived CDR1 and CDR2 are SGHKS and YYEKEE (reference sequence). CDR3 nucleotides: TGTGCCAGCAGGTCGACAGGGGCCACCCTTAACTATGGCTACACCTTC. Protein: CASRSTGATLNYGYTF.

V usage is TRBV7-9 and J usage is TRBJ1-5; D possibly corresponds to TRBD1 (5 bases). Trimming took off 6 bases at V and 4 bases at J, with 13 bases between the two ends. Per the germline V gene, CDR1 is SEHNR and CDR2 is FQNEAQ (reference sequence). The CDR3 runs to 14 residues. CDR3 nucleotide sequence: TGTGCCAGCAGTTCCGCGGGGGGGAATCAGCCCCAGCATTTT. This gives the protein CASSSAGGNQPQHF.

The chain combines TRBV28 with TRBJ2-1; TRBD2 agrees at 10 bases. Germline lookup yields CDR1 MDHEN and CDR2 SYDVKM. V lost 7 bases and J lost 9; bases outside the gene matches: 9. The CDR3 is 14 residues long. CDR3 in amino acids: CASTGLAGAAEQFF. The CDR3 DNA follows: TGTGCCAGCACGGGGCTAGCGGGGGCGGCTGAGCAGTTCTTC.

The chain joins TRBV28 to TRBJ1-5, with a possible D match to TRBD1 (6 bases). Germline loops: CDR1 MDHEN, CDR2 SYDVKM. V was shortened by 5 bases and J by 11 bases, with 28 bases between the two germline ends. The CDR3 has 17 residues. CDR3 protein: CASSLSGTRFLVVAQHF. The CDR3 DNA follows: TGTGCCAGCAGTCTTTCCGGGACACGGTTTTTGGTTGTGGCCCAGCATTTT.

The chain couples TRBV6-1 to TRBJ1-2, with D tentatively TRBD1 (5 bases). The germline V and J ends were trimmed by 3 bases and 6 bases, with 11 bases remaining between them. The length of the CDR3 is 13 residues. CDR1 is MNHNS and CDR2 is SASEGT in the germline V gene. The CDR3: CASSDPIGDGYTF. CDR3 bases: TGTGCCAGCAGTGATCCCATAGGGGATGGCTACACCTTC.